Listed below are T cell receptor beta chains from one sample, sequenced in a study of blood T cell repertoires in COVID-19. Profiling relied on immunoSEQ multiplex PCR, and the TCRdb table lists in-frame clones only, not all of them. The sample records roughly 68,000 clones, roughly 80% being singletons. Input material: PBMCs or T cells enriched from blood (not recorded which). Source of these receptors: a woman in her thirties or forties with acute COVID-19. Each CDR3 is given with its conserved first and last residue. A D gene is named only where the DNA matches it firmly. Not every row has a clone size; where given, it reads once, few, many or a size class.

D	V	size	J	DNA	CDR3
TRBD2	TRBV3-1/TRBV3-2	once	TRBJ2-2	TGTGCCAGCAGCCAACTGGTAGCGGGGAACACCGGGGAGCTGTTTTTT	CASSQLVAGNTGELFF
TRBD1	TRBV5-6	-	TRBJ1-1	TGTGCCAGCAGCTTGGGACAGGGCGGAGCTTTCTTT	CASSLGQGGAFF
-	TRBV7-9	medium-sized	TRBJ1-1	TGTGCCAGCAGCTCAGTGGGTGAGAGTGCGGGTGAAGCTTTCTTT	CASSSVGESAGEAFF
-	TRBV7-9	-	TRBJ2-3	TGTGCCAGCAGCTTAGCGGGAGGAGGAGATACGCAGTATTTT	CASSLAGGGDTQYF
-	TRBV9	-	TRBJ1-3	TGTGCCAGCAGCGGAAAAACAGGGAACTCTGGAAACACCATATATTTT	CASSGKTGNSGNTIYF
TRBD1	TRBV4-1	-	TRBJ1-1	TGCGCCAGCAGCCAAGAAGGGGGACAGGGGATCTCTGAAGCTTTCTTT	CASSQEGGQGISEAFF
TRBD1	TRBV5-6	-	TRBJ1-1	TGTGCCAGCAGCTTGACGGACAGGGGCACTGAAGCTTTCTTT	CASSLTDRGTEAFF
-	TRBV7-9	-	TRBJ1-1	TGTGCCAGCAGCTACCGGAGGGTGACCGGGAACACTGAAGCTTTCTTT	CASSYRRVTGNTEAFF
TRBD1	TRBV3-1/TRBV3-2	-	TRBJ1-5	TGTGCCAGCAGCCTCGGACAGGTCAATCAGCCCCAGCATTTT	CASSLGQVNQPQHF
TRBD2	TRBV19	-	TRBJ2-7	TGTGCCAGTAGTGGGGGACTAGCGGACTCCTACGAGCAGTACTTC	CASSGGLADSYEQYF
-	TRBV6-2/TRBV6-3	-	TRBJ1-1	TGTGCCAGCAGTTACGGAGGATACACTGAAGCTTTCTTT	CASSYGGYTEAFF
-	TRBV28	-	TRBJ1-5	TGTGCCAGCAGTTTATTGAGAGGCTATAGCAATCAGCCCCAGCATTTT	CASSLLRGYSNQPQHF
TRBD2	TRBV27	-	TRBJ2-7	TGTGCCAGCAGTTTAGGTCTAGCGGGGGCCAACGAGCAGTACTTC	CASSLGLAGANEQYF
TRBD1	TRBV5-1	-	TRBJ1-2	TGCGCCAGCACCCAGGACAGGGCGGCTGGCTACACCTTC	CASTQDRAAGYTF
TRBD1	TRBV28	-	TRBJ1-5	TGTGCCAGCACCGCCTCCGGGACAGGATATCAGCCCCAGCATTTT	CASTASGTGYQPQHF
TRBD1	TRBV5-6	-	TRBJ2-2	TGTGCCAGCAGCTTGGTGCAGGACAGGGCCGGGGAGCTGTTTTTT	CASSLVQDRAGELFF
TRBD2	TRBV29-1	-	TRBJ2-3	TGCAGCGTTGCCCGGACAGGGCGGTGGACTAGCGGGACCACAGATACGCAGTATTTT	CSVARTGRWTSGTTDTQYF
TRBD1	TRBV29-1	-	TRBJ2-7	TGCAGCGGAACACAGGGGGCGGGTAGCGGAGCCTCCTACGAGCAGTACTTC	CSGTQGAGSGASYEQYF
TRBD1	TRBV14	-	TRBJ1-6	TGTGCCAGCAGCCAAACGGGACAGGTGAATTCACCCCTCCACTTT	CASSQTGQVNSPLHF
TRBD2	TRBV4-1	medium-sized	TRBJ2-5	TGCGCCAGCAGCCAAGCTGGACTAGCGGGCCCTCTGCGAGAGACCCAGTACTTC	CASSQAGLAGPLRETQYF
TRBD1	TRBV2	once	TRBJ1-4	TGTGCCAGCAGTGAAGGGCAGGACAGGCGATCAGAAAAACTGTTTTTT	CASSEGQDRRSEKLFF
TRBD2	TRBV4-1	-	TRBJ2-2	TGCGCCAGCAGCCAGCCGGGACTAGCGGGGGGAGCCAGCACCGGGGAGCTGTTTTTT	CASSQPGLAGGASTGELFF
-	TRBV11-3	few	TRBJ1-1	TGTGCCAGCAGCCCCGGTTCCGGGGACACTGAAGCTTTCTTT	CASSPGSGDTEAFF
-	TRBV6-5	once	TRBJ1-4	TGTGCCAGCACCGGGAGTTTGAATGAAAAACTGTTTTTT	CASTGSLNEKLFF
-	TRBV6-5	-	TRBJ1-1	TGTGCCAGCAGACCCCTATCCGGTTTTGAAGCTTTCTTT	CASRPLSGFEAFF
TRBD1	TRBV5-8	-	TRBJ1-4	TGTGCCAGCAGAATCGGGACAGCCCCTCGGGACGAAAAACTGTTTTTT	CASRIGTAPRDEKLFF
-	TRBV27	-	TRBJ2-7	TGTGCCAGCCGCGGGGACTACGAGCAGTACTTC	CASRGDYEQYF
-	TRBV3-1/TRBV3-2	-	TRBJ1-6	TGTGCCAGCAGCCAAGTCCCCTCAGGGGTTGATTCACCCCTCCACTTT	CASSQVPSGVDSPLHF
TRBD2	TRBV24-1	-	TRBJ2-3	TGTGCCACCAGTGATTTCGCGGGCGGAGCGGGGGGCCGTGGAGATACGCAGTATTTT	CATSDFAGGAGGRGDTQYF
-	TRBV7-2	-	TRBJ1-5	TGTGCCAGCAGCTTAACGTCGCCGGGGGGGTTGGGGCAGCCCCAGCATTTT	CASSLTSPGGLGQPQHF
-	TRBV6-5	-	TRBJ2-2	TGTGCCAGCAGTTACGGGGGGGCGGACACCGGGGAGCTGTTTTTT	CASSYGGADTGELFF
TRBD2	TRBV10-1	-	TRBJ2-1	TGCGCCAGCAGTGACGGGCTAGCGGGAGGTACTGAGCAGTTCTTC	CASSDGLAGGTEQFF
TRBD2	TRBV16	-	TRBJ2-7	TGTGCCAGCAGCCTGGGACTAGACTACGAGCAGTACTTC	CASSLGLDYEQYF
-	TRBV2	many	TRBJ2-7	TGTGCCAGCGGGGCAAGCTCCTACGAGCAGTACTTC	CASGASSYEQYF
-	TRBV7-2	-	TRBJ2-3	TGTGCCAGCAGCTTAGATAGCCCGGGCACAGATACGCAGTATTTT	CASSLDSPGTDTQYF
TRBD1	TRBV23-1	-	TRBJ2-1	TGCGCCAGCAGTCAATCGAGACAGGGGGACCTAAGCTCCTACAATGAGCAGTTCTTC	CASSQSRQGDLSSYNEQFF
-	TRBV3-1/TRBV3-2	-	TRBJ2-2	TGTGCCAGCTTGTCCCCCGGGACTCTCCCGGGGGAGCTGTTTTTT	CASLSPGTLPGELFF
TRBD1	TRBV4-1	-	TRBJ1-4	TGCGCCAGCAGCCAAGATGTAGGACAGGGGTATGAAAAACTGTTTTTT	CASSQDVGQGYEKLFF
TRBD1	TRBV27	-	TRBJ2-1	TGTGCCAGCACCAACCGTAGACAGGGTTACAATGAGCAGTTCTTC	CASTNRRQGYNEQFF
TRBD1	TRBV7-3	once	TRBJ2-1	TGTGCCAGCAGCTTAAGGACAGGGGGCAATGAGCAGTTCTTC	CASSLRTGGNEQFF
TRBD1	TRBV6-5	-	TRBJ1-5	TGTGCCACCTACAAGGGACAGGGCAACAATCAGCCCCAGCATTTT	CATYKGQGNNQPQHF
TRBD2	TRBV6-2/TRBV6-3	-	TRBJ2-1	TGTGCCAGCAGTTACTCGAGACGGGGGGGCCGTCAGGAGCAGTTCTTC	CASSYSRRGGRQEQFF
-	TRBV13	-	TRBJ1-1	TGTGCCAGCAGCTTAGGAGTCAGGAACACTGAAGCTTTCTTT	CASSLGVRNTEAFF
-	TRBV5-1	once	TRBJ2-5	TGCGCCAGCAGCTTTGGTCGGGGTCAAGAGACCCAGTACTTC	CASSFGRGQETQYF